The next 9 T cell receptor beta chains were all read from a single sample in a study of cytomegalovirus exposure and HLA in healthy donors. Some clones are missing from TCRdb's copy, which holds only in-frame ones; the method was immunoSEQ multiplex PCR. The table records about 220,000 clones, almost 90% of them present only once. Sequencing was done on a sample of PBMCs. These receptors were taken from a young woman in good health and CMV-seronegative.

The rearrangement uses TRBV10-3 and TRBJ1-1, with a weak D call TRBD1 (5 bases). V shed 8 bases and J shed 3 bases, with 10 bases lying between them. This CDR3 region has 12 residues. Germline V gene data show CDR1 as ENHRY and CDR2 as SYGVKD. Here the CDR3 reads CAIQGRDTEAFF. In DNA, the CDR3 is TGTGCCATCCAGGGCAGGGACACTGAAGCTTTCTTT.

The chain's CDR3 is CASSRSGTLLGDGYTF. The CDR3 bases are TGTGCCAGCAGCCGCTCCGGGACACTCTTGGGCGATGGCTACACCTTC. V usage is TRBV27 and J usage is TRBJ1-2; tentative D call: TRBD1 (6 bases). This CDR3 spans 16 amino acids. Germline CDR1 MNHEY, CDR2 SMNVEV (reference sequence). V was pared by 6 bases and J by 6 bases, with 23 bases between.

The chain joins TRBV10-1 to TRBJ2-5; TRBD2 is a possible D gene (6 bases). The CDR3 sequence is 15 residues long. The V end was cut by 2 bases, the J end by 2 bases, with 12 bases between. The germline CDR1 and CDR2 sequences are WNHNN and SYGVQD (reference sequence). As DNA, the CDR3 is TGCGCCAGCAGTGAGGGAGGGACTGGGCAAGAGACCCAGTACTTC. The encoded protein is CASSEGGTGQETQYF.

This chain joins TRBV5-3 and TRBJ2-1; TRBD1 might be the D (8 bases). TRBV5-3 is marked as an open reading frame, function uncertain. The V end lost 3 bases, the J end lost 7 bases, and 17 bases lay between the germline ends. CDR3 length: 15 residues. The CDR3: CARSSTGEGENEQFF. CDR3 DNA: TGTGCCAGAAGCTCGACAGGGGAGGGTGAAAATGAGCAGTTCTTC.

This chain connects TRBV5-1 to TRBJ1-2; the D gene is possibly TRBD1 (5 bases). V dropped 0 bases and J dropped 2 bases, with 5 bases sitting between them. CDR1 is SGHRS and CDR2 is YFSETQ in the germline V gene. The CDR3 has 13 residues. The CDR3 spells CASSLEGNYGYTF. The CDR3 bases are TGCGCCAGCAGCTTGGAGGGGAACTATGGCTACACCTTC.

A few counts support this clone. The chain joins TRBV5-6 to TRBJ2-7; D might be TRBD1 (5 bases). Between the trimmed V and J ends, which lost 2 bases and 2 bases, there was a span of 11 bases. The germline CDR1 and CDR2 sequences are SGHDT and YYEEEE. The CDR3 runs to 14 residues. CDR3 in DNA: TGTGCCAGCAGCTTCGACAGCCGAACCTACGAGCAGTACTTC. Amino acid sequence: CASSFDSRTYEQYF.

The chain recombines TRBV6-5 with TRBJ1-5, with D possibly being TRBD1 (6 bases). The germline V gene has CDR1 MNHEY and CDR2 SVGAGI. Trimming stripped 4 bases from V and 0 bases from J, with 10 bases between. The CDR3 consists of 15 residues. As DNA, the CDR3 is TGTGCCAGCAGTTTGGACAGATATAGCAATCAGCCCCAGCATTTT. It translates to CASSLDRYSNQPQHF.

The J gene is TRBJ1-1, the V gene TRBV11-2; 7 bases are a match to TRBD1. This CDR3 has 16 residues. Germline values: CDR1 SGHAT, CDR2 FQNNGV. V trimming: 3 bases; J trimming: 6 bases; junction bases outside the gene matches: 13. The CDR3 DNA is TGTGCCAGCAGCTTTTCTAGGGACAGCATAATTCCTGAAGCTTTCTTT. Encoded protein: CASSFSRDSIIPEAFF.

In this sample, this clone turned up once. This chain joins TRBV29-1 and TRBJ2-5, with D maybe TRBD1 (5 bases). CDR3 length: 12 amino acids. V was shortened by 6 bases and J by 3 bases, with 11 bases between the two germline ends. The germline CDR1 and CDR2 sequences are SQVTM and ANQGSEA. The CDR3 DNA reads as TGCAGCGTCGAGCCGGACAAAGAGACCCAGTACTTC. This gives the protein CSVEPDKETQYF.